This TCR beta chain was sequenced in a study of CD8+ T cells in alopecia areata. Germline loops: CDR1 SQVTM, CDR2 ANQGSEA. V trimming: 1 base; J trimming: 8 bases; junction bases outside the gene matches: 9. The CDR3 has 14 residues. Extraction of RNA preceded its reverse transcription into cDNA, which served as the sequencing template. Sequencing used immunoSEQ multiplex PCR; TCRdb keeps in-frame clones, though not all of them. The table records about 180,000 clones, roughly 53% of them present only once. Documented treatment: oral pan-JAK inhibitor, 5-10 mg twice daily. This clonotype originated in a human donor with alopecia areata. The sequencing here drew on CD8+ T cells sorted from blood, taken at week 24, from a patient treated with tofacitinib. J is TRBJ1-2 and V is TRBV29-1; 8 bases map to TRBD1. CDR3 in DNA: TGCAGCGTTGAAGCGGACAGGGCTTCGGCGGGCTACACCTTC. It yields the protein CSVEADRASAGYTF.